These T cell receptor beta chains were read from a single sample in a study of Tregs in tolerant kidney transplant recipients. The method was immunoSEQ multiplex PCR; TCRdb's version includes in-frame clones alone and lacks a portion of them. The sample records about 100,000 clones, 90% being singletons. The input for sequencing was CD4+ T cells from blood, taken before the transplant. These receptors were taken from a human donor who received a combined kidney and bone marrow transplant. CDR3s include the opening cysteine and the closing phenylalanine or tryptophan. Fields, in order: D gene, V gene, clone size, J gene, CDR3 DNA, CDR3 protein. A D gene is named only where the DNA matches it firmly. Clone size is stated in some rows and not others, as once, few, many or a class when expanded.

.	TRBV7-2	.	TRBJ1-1	TGTGCCAGCAGCTTAAAGAACGGGGGAGGAGCTTTCTTT	CASSLKNGGGAFF
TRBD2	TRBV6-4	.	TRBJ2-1	TGTGCCAGCAGTCCCCTAGCGGGGATCTACAATGAGCAGTTCTTC	CASSPLAGIYNEQFF
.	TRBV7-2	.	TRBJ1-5	TGTGCCAGCAGCTTAGGACCTCCCGGGAATCAGCCCCAGCATTTT	CASSLGPPGNQPQHF
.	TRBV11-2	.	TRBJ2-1	TGTGCCAGCAGCTTAGGCGGGCAGTACAATGAGCAGTTCTTC	CASSLGGQYNEQFF
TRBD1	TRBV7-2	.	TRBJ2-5	TGTGCCAGCAGCCCAGACGCAGGGGGCGCCATGAAGACCCAGTACTTC	CASSPDAGGAMKTQYF
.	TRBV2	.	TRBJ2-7	TGTGCCAGCAGTGTCCACGAGCAGTACTTC	CASSVHEQYF
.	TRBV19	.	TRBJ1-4	TGTGCCAGTAGTCAGTGGACTAATGAAAAACTGTTTTTT	CASSQWTNEKLFF
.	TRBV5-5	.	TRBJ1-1	TGTGCCAGCAGCCTAAACGGAGTGGCTGAAGCTTTCTTT	CASSLNGVAEAFF
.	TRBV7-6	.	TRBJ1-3	TGTGCCAGCAGCTCTCTCCTCGACTGGGGCACTGGCTCTGGAAACACCATATATTTT	CASSSLLDWGTGSGNTIYF
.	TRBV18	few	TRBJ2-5	TGTGCCAGCTCACATCCCGAGGGGGACCTTCACTTC	CASSHPEGDLHF
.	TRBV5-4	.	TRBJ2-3	TGTGCCAGCAGCCCAAGGCGGGAATCTGGAGATACGCAGTATTTT	CASSPRRESGDTQYF
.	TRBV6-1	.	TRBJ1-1	TGTGCCAGCAGTGAAGGCCTCACAGGGCTTGGGAACACTGAAGCTTTCTTT	CASSEGLTGLGNTEAFF
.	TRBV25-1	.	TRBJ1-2	TGTGCCAGCAGTGAATTAAGGGGGGGGATAAATGGCTACACCTTC	CASSELRGGINGYTF
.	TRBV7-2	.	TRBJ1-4	TGTGCCAGCAGCTTAGATCCCCTCGCAACTAATGAAAAACTGTTTTTT	CASSLDPLATNEKLFF
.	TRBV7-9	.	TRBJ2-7	TGTGCCAGCAGCCGTCAAGGCATCGGGACTCCCGAGCAGTACTTC	CASSRQGIGTPEQYF
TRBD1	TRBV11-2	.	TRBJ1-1	TGTGCCAGCAGCTTGGAATACAGGGGCACTGAAGCTTTCTTT	CASSLEYRGTEAFF
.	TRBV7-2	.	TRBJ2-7	TGTGCCAGCAGCCCCGGGGGACGGGGTATCTACGAGCAGTACTTC	CASSPGGRGIYEQYF
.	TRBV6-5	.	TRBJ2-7	TGTGCCAGCAGCCGGAGACAGACCTACGAGCAGTACTTC	CASSRRQTYEQYF
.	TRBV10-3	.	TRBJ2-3	TGTGCCATCGAGGGGGACACAGATACGCAGTATTTT	CAIEGDTDTQYF
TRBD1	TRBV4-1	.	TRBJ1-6	TGCGCCAGCAGCCAAGATCGTTCCGGGACAGATAATTCACCCCTCCACTTT	CASSQDRSGTDNSPLHF
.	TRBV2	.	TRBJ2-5	TGTGCCAGCAGCGAGGTTCAAGAGACCCAGTACTTC	CASSEVQETQYF
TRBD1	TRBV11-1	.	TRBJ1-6	TGTGCCAGCAGCCCCGGGGACAGGCTAAGCTCCTATAATTCACCCCTCCACTTT	CASSPGDRLSSYNSPLHF
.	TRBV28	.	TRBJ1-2	TGTGCCAGCGGGAGGGGTGACTATGGCTACACCTTC	CASGRGDYGYTF
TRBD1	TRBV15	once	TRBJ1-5	TGTGCCACCAGCAGAGAAGGCAGGGGGGCTTATAGCAATCAGCCCCAGCATTTT	CATSREGRGAYSNQPQHF
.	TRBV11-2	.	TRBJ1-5	TGTGCCAGCAGTTCCGGGACACCCTATCAGCCCCAGCATTTT	CASSSGTPYQPQHF
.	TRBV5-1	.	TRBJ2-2	TGCGCCAGCAGCTTTCAGGGAACCGGGGAGCTGTTTTTT	CASSFQGTGELFF
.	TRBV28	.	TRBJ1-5	TGTGCCAGCAGCCGGGGGTGGGGTGCAATTCAGCCCCAGCATTTT	CASSRGWGAIQPQHF
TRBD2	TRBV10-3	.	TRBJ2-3	TGTGCCATCAGTGACCCCCTTTCACCGGGATTAGCGGGGGTGGATACGCAGTATTTT	CAISDPLSPGLAGVDTQYF
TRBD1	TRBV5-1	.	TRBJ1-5	TGCGCCAGCAGCGTAGTCCCCGCCGGGACAGGGGGCAATCAGCCCCAGCATTTT	CASSVVPAGTGGNQPQHF
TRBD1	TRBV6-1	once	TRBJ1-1	TGTGCCAGCAGTAAAGGGGACAGGGGGCGTCACACTGAAGCTTTCTTT	CASSKGDRGRHTEAFF
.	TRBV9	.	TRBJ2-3	TGTGCCAGCAGTATAGCGGCCGGCACAGATACGCAGTATTTT	CASSIAAGTDTQYF
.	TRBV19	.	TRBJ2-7	TGTGCCAGTAGTCTCCGGGCTGAGGGCTACGAGCAGTACTTC	CASSLRAEGYEQYF
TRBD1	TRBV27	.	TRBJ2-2	TGTGCCAGCAGATTCGACAGGGGGGTCCCGAGCACCGGGGAGCTGTTTTTT	CASRFDRGVPSTGELFF
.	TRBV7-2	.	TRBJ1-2	TGTGCCAGCAGCTCCCAGACAGGCCTAGGGTATGGCTACACCTTC	CASSSQTGLGYGYTF
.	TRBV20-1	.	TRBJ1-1	TGCAGTGCTACATATGGGGCAAAAGCTTTCTTT	CSATYGAKAFF
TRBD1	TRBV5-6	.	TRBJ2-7	TGTGCCAGCAGTGAGACAGGGAAAACCTACGAGCAGTACTTC	CASSETGKTYEQYF
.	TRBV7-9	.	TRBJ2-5	TGTGCCAGCAGCCGGGGTCTGGAGACCCAGTACTTC	CASSRGLETQYF
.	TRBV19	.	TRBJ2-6	TGTGCCAGCCACCCGACAACACTGGCATCGGGGGCCAACGTCCTGACTTTC	CASHPTTLASGANVLTF
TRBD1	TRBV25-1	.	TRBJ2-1	TGTGCCAGCAGTTATGGGACAGTCTACAATGAGCAGTTCTTC	CASSYGTVYNEQFF
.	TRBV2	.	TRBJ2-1	TGTGCCAGCAGTGAGTCGAGGGGGAATGAGCAGTTCTTC	CASSESRGNEQFF
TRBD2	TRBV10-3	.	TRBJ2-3	TGTGCCATCACCGGAAGACTAGCCCCTAGCACAGATACGCAGTATTTT	CAITGRLAPSTDTQYF
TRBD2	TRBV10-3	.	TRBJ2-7	TGTGCCATCAGTGGCCAATTTAGCGGGGGGAGCCACGAGCAGTACTTC	CAISGQFSGGSHEQYF
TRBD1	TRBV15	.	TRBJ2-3	TGTGCCACCAGCAGGGGAACAGGGGTCGACACAGATACGCAGTATTTT	CATSRGTGVDTDTQYF
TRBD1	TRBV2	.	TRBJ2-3	TGTGCCAGCAGCCGGGACAGGGTCGCAGATACGCAGTATTTT	CASSRDRVADTQYF
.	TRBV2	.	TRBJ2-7	TGTGCCAGCAGTGACTCCGGAATTACTACGAGGCAGTACTTC	CASSDSGITTRQYF
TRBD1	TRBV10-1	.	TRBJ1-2	TGCGCCAGTCCACGGACAGGGCTCTCTCCTAACTATGGCTACACCTTC	CASPRTGLSPNYGYTF